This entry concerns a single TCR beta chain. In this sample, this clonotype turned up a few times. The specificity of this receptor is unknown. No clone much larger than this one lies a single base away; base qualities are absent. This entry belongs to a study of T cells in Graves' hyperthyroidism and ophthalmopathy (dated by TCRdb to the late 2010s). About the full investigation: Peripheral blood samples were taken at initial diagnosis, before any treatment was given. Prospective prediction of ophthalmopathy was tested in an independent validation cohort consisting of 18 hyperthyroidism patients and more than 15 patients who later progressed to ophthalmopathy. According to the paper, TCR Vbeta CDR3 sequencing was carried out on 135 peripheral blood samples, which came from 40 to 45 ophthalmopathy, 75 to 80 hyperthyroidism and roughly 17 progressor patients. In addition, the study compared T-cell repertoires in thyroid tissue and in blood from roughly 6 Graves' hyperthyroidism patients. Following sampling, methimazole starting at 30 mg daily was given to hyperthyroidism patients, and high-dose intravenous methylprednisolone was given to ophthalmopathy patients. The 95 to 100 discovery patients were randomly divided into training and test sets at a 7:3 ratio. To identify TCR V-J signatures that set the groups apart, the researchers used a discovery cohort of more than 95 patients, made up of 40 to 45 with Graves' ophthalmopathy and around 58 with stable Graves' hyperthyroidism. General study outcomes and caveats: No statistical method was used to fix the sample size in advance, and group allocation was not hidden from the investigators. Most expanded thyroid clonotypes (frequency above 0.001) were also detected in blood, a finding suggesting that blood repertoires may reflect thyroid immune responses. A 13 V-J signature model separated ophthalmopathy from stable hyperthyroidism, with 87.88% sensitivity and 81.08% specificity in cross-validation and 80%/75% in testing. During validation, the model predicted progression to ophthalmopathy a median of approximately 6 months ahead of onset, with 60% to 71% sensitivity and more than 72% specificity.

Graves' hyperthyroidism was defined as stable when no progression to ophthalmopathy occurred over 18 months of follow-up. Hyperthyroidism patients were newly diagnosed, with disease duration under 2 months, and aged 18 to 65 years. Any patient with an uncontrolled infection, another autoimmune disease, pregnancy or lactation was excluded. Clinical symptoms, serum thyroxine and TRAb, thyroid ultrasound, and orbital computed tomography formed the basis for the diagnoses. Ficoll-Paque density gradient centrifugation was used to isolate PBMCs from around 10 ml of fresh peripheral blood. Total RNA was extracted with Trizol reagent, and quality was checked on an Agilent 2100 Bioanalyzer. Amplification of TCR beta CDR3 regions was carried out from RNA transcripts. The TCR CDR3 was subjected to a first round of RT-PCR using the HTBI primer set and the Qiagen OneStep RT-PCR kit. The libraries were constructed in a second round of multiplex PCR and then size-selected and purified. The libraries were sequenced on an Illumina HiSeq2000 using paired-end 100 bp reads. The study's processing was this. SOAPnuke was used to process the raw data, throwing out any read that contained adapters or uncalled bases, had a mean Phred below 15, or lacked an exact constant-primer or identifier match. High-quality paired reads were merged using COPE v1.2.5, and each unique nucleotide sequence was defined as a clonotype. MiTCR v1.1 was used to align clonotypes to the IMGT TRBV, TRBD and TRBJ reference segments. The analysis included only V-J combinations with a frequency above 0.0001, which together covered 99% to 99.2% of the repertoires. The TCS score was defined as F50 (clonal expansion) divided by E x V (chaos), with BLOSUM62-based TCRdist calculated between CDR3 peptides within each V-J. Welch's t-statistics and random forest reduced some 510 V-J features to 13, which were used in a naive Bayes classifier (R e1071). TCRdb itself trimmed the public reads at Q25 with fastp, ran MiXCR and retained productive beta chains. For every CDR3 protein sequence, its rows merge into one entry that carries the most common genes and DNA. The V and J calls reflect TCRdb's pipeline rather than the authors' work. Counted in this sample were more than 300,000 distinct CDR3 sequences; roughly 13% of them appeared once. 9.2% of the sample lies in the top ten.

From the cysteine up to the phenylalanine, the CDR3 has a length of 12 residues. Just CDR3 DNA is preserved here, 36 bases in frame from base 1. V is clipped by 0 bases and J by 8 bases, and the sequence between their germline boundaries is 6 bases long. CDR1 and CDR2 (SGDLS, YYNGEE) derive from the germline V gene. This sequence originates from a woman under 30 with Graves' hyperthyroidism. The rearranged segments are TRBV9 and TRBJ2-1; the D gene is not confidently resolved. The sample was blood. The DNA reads TGTGCCAGCAGCGTAGCTGGCGATGAGCAGTTCTTC. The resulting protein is CASSVAGDEQFF.